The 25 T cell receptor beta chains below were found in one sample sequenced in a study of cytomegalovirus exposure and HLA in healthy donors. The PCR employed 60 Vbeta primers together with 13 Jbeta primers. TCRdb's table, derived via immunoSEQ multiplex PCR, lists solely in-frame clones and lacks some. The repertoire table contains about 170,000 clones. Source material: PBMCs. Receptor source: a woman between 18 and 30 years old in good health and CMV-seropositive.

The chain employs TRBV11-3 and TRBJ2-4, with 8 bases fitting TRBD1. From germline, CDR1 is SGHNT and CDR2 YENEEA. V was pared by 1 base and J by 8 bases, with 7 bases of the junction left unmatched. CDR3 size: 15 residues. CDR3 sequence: CASSLGDRGGDIQYF. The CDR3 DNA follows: TGTGCCAGCAGCTTAGGAGACAGGGGCGGGGACATTCAGTACTTC.

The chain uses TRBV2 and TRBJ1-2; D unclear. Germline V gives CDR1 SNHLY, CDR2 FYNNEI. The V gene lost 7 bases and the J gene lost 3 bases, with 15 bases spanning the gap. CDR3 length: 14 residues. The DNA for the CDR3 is TGTGCCAGCACTTGGCAGACACTAGACTATGGCTACACCTTC. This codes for CASTWQTLDYGYTF. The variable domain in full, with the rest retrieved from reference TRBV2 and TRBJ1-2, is EPEVTQTPSHQVTQMGQEVILRCVPISNHLYFYWYRQILGQKVEFLVSFYNNEISEKSEIFDDQFSVERPDGSNFTLKIRSTKLEDSAMYFCASTWQTLDYGYTFGSGTRLTVV.

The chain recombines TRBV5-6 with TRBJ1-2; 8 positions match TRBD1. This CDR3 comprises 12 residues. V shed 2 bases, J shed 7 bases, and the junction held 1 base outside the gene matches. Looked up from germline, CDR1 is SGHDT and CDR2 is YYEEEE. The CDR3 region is CASSLTGGGYTF. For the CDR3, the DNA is TGTGCCAGCAGCTTAACAGGGGGTGGCTACACCTTC.

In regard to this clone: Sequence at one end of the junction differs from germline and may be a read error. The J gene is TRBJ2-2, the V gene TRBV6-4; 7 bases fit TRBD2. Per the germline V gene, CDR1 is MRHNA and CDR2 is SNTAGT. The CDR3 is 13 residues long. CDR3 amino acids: CASSVGGTGGLFF. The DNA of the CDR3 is TGTGCCAGCAGTGTCGGGGGGACCGGGGGGCTGTTTTTT.

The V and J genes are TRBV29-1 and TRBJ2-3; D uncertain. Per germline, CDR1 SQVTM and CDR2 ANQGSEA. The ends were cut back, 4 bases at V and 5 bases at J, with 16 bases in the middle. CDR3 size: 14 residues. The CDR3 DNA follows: TGCAGCGTTGTTGGCGGAGTCGTCGGAGATACGCAGTATTTT. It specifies CSVVGGVVGDTQYF.

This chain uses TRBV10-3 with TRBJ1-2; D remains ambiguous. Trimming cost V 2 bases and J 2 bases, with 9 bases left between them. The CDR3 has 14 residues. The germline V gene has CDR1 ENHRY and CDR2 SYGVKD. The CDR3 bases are TGTGCCATCAGTGAGGTGGAGGGCAACTATGGCTACACCTTC. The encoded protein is CAISEVEGNYGYTF.

The chain's CDR3 is CAWSRRRAYEQYF. The CDR3 DNA reads as TGTGCCTGGAGTAGGCGGAGGGCCTACGAGCAGTACTTC. The V call is TRBV30, the J call TRBJ2-7; maybe TRBD2 (6 bases). This CDR3 is built from 13 residues. V lost 2 bases to trimming and J lost 2 bases, with 10 bases between them. Germline V gene lookup returns CDR1 GTSNPN and CDR2 SVGIG (reference sequence).

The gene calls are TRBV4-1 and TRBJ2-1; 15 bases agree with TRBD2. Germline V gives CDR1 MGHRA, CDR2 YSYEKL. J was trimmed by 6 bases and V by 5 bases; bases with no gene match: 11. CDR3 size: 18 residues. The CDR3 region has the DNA TGCGCCAGCAGCAGCCAGGGACTAGCGGGAGGTGGATCCAATGAGCAGTTCTTC. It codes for CASSSQGLAGGGSNEQFF.

CDR3 protein: CSVVVTRGQLFRGSAEAFF. The CDR3 bases are TGCAGCGTTGTCGTGACGAGGGGACAGTTATTTCGGGGGAGCGCTGAAGCTTTCTTT. This rearrangement joins TRBV29-1 to TRBJ1-1; 7 bases match TRBD1. The germline V gene encodes CDR1 SQVTM and CDR2 ANQGSEA. The CDR3 covers 19 residues. The trim removed 4 bases at V and 6 bases at J, leaving 26 bases unmatched. Full variable domain (remainder filled in from reference TRBV29-1 and TRBJ1-1): SAVISQKPSRDICQRGTSLTIQCQVDSQVTMMFWYRQQPGQSLTLIATANQGSEATYESGFVIDKFPISRPNLTFSTLTVSNMSPEDSSIYLCSVVVTRGQLFRGSAEAFFGQGTRLTVV.

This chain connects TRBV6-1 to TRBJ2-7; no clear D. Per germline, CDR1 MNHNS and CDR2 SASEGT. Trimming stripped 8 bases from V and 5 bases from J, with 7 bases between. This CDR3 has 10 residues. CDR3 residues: CASRNHEQYF. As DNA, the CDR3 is TGTGCCAGCCGTAATCACGAGCAGTACTTC.

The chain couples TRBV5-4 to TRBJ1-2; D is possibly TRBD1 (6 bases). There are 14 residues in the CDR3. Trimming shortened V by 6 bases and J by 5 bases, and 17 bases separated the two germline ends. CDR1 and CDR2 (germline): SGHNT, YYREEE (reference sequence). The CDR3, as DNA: TGTGCCAGCACCCCAAGCAGGGGATGGTATGGCTACACCTTC. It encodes CASTPSRGWYGYTF.

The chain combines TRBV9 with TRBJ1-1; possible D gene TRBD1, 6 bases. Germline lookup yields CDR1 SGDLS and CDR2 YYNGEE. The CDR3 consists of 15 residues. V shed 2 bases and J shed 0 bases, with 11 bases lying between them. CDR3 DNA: TGTGCCAGCAGCGTCGAGGACAGAATGAACACTGAAGCTTTCTTT. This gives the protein CASSVEDRMNTEAFF.

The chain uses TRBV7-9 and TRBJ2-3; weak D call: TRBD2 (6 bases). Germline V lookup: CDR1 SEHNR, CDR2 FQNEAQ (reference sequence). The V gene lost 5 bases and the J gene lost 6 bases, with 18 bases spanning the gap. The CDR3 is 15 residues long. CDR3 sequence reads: CASSPPTSIYDTQYF. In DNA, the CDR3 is TGTGCCAGCAGCCCTCCGACTAGTATATATGATACGCAGTATTTT.

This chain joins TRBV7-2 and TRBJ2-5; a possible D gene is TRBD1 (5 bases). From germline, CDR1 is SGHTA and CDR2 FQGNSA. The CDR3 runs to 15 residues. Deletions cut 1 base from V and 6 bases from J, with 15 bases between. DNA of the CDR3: TGTGCCAGCAGCTTAGTGGGCCAACTGGGGCAGACCCAGTACTTC. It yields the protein CASSLVGQLGQTQYF.

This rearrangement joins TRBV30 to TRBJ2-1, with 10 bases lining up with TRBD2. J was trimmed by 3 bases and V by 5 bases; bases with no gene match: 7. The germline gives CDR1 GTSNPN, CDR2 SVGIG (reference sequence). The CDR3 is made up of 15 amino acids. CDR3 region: CAWGSSGRFYNEQFF. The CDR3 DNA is TGTGCCTGGGGTTCTAGCGGGAGATTCTACAATGAGCAGTTCTTC.

The CDR3, as DNA: TGTGCCAGCAGCTTAGATTTTCAGGGGGCTCTCCCCGGGCAGTACTTC. The encoded protein is CASSLDFQGALPGQYF. The chain has TRBV11-3 and TRBJ2-7, with TRBD1 identical over 8 bases. Germline CDR1 reads SGHNT; CDR2 reads YENEEA. The CDR3 extends over 16 amino acids. Trimming removed 0 bases from V and 9 bases from J; junction bases left unmatched: 13. Filled out from reference TRBV11-3 and TRBJ2-7, the complete variable domain reads EAGVVQSPRYKIIEKKQPVAFWCNPISGHNTLYWYLQNLGQGPELLIRYENEEAVDDSQLPKDRFSAERLKGVDSTLKIQPAELGDSAVYLCASSLDFQGALPGQYFGPGTRLTVT.

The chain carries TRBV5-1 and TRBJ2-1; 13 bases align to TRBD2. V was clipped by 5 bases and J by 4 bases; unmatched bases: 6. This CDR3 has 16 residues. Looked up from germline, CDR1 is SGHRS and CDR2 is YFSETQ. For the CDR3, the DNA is TGCGCCAGCAGTCTTGAGACTAGCGGGGGGTACAATGAGCAGTTCTTC. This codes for CASSLETSGGYNEQFF. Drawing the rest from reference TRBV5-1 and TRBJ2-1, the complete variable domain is KAGVTQTPRYLIKTRGQQVTLSCSPISGHRSVSWYQQTPGQGLQFLFEYFSETQRNKGNFPGRFSGRQFSNSRSEMNVSTLELGDSALYLCASSLETSGGYNEQFFGPGTRLTVL.

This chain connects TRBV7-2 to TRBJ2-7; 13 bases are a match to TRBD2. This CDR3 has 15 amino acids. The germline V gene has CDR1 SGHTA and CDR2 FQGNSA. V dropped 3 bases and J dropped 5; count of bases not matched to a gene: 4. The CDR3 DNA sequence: TGTGCCAGCAGCTTGGGGACTAGCGGGATCCACGAGCAGTACTTC. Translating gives CASSLGTSGIHEQYF.

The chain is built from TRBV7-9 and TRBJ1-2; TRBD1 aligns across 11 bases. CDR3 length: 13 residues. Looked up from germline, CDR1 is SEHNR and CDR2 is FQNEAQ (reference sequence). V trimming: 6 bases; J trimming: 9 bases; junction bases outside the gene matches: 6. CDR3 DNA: TGTGCCAGCAGTCTTGGACAGGGGGCGAGCTACACCTTC. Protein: CASSLGQGASYTF.

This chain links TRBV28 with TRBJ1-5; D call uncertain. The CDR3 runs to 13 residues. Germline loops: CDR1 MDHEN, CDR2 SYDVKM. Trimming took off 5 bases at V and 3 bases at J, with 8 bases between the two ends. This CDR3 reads CASSPNPNQPQHF. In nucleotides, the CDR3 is TGTGCCAGCAGTCCAAATCCCAATCAGCCCCAGCATTTT. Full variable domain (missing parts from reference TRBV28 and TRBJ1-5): DVKVTQSSRYLVKRTGEKVFLECVQDMDHENMFWYRQDPGLGLRLIYFSYDVKMKEKGDIPEGYSVSREKKERFSLILESASTNQTSMYLCASSPNPNQPQHFGDGTRLSIL.

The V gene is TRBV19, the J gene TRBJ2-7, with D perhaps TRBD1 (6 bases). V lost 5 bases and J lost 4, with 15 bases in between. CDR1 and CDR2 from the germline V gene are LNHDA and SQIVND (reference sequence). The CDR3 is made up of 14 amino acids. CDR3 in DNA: TGTGCCAGTAGTTTACAGGGTCAGTCGTACGAGCAGTACTTC. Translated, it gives CASSLQGQSYEQYF.

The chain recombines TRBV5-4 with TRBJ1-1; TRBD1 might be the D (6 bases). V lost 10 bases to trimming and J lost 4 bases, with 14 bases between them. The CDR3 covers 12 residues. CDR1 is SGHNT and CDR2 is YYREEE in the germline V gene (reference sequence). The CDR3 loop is CAFGGQVTEAFF. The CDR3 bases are TGTGCCTTCGGGGGGCAAGTCACTGAAGCTTTCTTT.

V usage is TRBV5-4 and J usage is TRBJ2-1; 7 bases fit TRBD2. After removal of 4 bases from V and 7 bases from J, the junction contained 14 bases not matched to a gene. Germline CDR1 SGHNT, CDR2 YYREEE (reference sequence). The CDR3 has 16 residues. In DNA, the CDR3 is TGTGCCAGCAGCCTAGAGGGCGGGAGTGGGGGTAATGAGCAGTTCTTC. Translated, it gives CASSLEGGSGGNEQFF.

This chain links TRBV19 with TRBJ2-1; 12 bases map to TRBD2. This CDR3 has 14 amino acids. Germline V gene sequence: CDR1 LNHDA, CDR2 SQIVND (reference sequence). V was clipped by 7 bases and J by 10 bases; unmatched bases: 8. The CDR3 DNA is TGTGCCAGTACCCGAGGGACTAGCGGGTGGGAGCAGTTCTTC. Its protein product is CASTRGTSGWEQFF.

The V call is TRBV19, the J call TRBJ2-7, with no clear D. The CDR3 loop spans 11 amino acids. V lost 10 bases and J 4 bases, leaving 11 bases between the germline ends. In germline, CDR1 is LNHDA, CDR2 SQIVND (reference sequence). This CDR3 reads CATKGGYEQYF. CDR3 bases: TGTGCCACCAAAGGCGGATACGAGCAGTACTTC. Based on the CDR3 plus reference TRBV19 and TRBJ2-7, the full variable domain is DGGITQSPKYLFRKEGQNVTLSCEQNLNHDAMYWYRQDPGQGLRLIYYSQIVNDFQKGDIAEGYSVSREKKESFPLTVTSAQKNPTAFYLCATKGGYEQYFGPGTRLTVT.